Here is one TCR beta chain with its context. This sample was taken from a study of shared clonotypes between healthy human individuals. Genomic DNA (from each subset) was split evenly across several immunoSEQ plates. Here immunoSEQ multiplex PCR was the method, and the copy in TCRdb shows in-frame clones only, minus some. The sample contains approximately 99,000 clones, roughly two thirds of which appear only once. The TCR originated in a woman in her 30s in good health. The sample comprised memory CD8+ T cells sorted from blood. As for subset: CD45RO+ cells pooled with CCR7-negative TemRA cells.

The CDR3 DNA sequence: TGTGCCAGCAGTTACGCCCGGGGGCGTCTCGAGCAGTACTTC. It translates to CASSYARGRLEQYF. J is TRBJ2-7 and V is TRBV2; tentatively, D is TRBD1 or TRBD2 (6 bases each). Per germline, CDR1 SNHLY and CDR2 FYNNEI. The CDR3 has 14 residues. Deletions cut 5 bases from V and 6 bases from J, with 17 bases between.